The 15 T cell receptor beta chains in this list originate from one sample, sequenced in a study of blood T cells in healthy people across ages. A J-beta primer mix and a sample-barcoded 5' primer were used in a second PCR of roughly 6 to 12 cycles. TCRdb re-called the 5' RACE reads through MiXCR, storing one row per CDR3 protein. The profile shows some 880,000 distinct CDR3 sequences, 36% of them singletons. Material: blood. Every receptor here comes from a young man in good health.

V usage is TRBV15 and J usage is TRBJ2-1, with 9 bases aligning to TRBD2. The CDR3 covers 15 residues. The V gene's germline CDR1 is LNHNV and CDR2 YYDKDF (reference sequence). J lost 4 bases, V lost 1 base, and 2 bases had no gene match. The DNA for the CDR3 is TGTGCCACCAGCAGAGGACTAGCGGAGTACAATGAGCAGTTCTTC. Its translation: CATSRGLAEYNEQFF.

To note about this clonotype: Possible read error: a much larger clone is one base away. The V and J genes are TRBV7-9 and TRBJ2-7; unclear D gene. In germline, CDR1 is SEHNR, CDR2 FQNEAQ (reference sequence). There are 13 residues in the CDR3. V was shortened by 2 bases and J by 7 bases, with 12 bases between the two germline ends. The chain's CDR3 is CASSLSGRNEQYF. CDR3 nucleotide sequence: TGTGCCAGCAGCTTAAGTGGCCGCAATGAGCAGTACTTC. The full variable domain, completed using reference TRBV7-9 and TRBJ2-7, is DTGVSQNPRHKITKRGQNVTFRCDPISEHNRLYWYRQTLGQGPEFLTYFQNEAQLEKSRLLSDRFSAERPKGSFSTLEIQRTEQGDSAMYLCASSLSGRNEQYFGPGTRLTVT.

In nucleotides, the CDR3 is TGTGCCAGCAGCTTGGACGAAACCGGGAGCCGCTATGGCTACACCTTC. This encodes CASSLDETGSRYGYTF. The rearrangement links TRBV5-6 to TRBJ1-2, with D uncertain. V was clipped by 0 bases and J by 4 bases, with 16 bases between them. This CDR3 spans 16 amino acids. Germline V gene data show CDR1 as SGHDT and CDR2 as YYEEEE.

Concerning this clonotype: Relative to the germline gene, one junction end is altered; a read error may explain this. This chain uses TRBV6-6 with TRBJ1-2; weak D call: TRBD1 (6 bases). Per germline, CDR1 MNHNY and CDR2 SVGAGI (reference sequence). The CDR3 is 14 amino acids. As DNA, the CDR3 is TGTGCCGGCAGTTACCCGCAGGGGAACTATGGCTACACCTTC. Its translation is CAGSYPQGNYGYTF.

This clonotype was counted only a few times. V and J are TRBV2 and TRBJ1-4, with 8 bases that match TRBD1. The junction had 5 bases not matched to a gene; V was cut back by 6 bases and J by 8 bases. The CDR3 covers 13 residues. CDR1 is SNHLY and CDR2 is FYNNEI in the germline V gene. The CDR3, as DNA: TGTGCCAGCAGAGACAGGGGCGGAGAAAAACTGTTTTTT. Translating gives CASRDRGGEKLFF.

A note on this clonotype: An end of the junction differs from the germline gene, which may be a read error. This rearrangement joins TRBV11-3 to TRBJ2-3; D remains unclear. This CDR3 comprises 11 residues. Germline lookup yields CDR1 SGHNT and CDR2 YENEEA. The CDR3: CAGSIGDTQYF. CDR3 DNA sequence: TGTGCCGGCAGCATCGGGGATACGCAGTATTTT.

This clonotype was observed a handful of times. This sequence joins TRBV2 and TRBJ1-4, with TRBD1 as a possible D gene (6 bases). The CDR3 spans 14 residues. Germline CDR1 SNHLY, CDR2 FYNNEI. The ends were cut back, 7 bases at V and 4 bases at J, with 13 bases in the middle. The CDR3, as DNA: TGTGCCAGCAATAGACAGGCAAATAATGAAAAACTGTTTTTT. Translating it yields CASNRQANNEKLFF.

Comments on this clonotype: A clone one base away is much larger, so this may be a read error. The CDR3 sequence: CASGAETQFF. The CDR3 nucleotides read TGTGCCAGTGGTGCGGAGACCCAGTTCTTC. This chain joins TRBV12-3 or TRBV12-4 and TRBJ2-1; no definite D call. CDR3 length: 10 residues. V lost 9 bases to trimming and J lost 13 bases, with 13 bases between them.

The rearrangement links TRBV4-2 to TRBJ2-2; 13 bases are a match to TRBD2. Per the germline V gene, CDR1 is LGHNA and CDR2 is YNFKEQ. The CDR3 has 18 amino acids. The ends lost 4 bases at V and 3 bases at J; junction bases unmatched: 8. The CDR3 here is CASSLATSGGTYTGELFF. The CDR3 bases are TGTGCCAGCAGCCTCGCGACTAGCGGGGGGACGTACACCGGGGAGCTGTTTTTT.

The gene calls are TRBV20-1 and TRBJ1-2, with 7 bases lining up with TRBD1. The V segment lost 0 bases and the J segment 3 bases; nucleotides outside the gene matches: 7. Germline lookup yields CDR1 DFQATT and CDR2 SNEGSKA (reference sequence). This CDR3 comprises 15 residues. In DNA, the CDR3 is TGCAGTGCTAGAGATCGGGCAGGGGGTTACTATGGCTACACCTTC. It specifies CSARDRAGGYYGYTF.

This sequence joins TRBV6-6 and TRBJ1-4, with a tentative D call TRBD1 (5 bases). V was cut by 6 bases and J by 5 bases, with 13 bases left in between. CDR1 is MNHNY, CDR2 SVGAGI, per germline (reference sequence). The CDR3 runs 14 residues. CDR3 protein: CASRTRDANEKLFF. CDR3 coding DNA: TGTGCCAGCAGAACCCGGGACGCCAATGAAAAACTGTTTTTT.

This clonotype was seen only a few times. The chain is built from TRBV9 and TRBJ2-5, with 8 bases fitting TRBD1. The CDR3 has 14 amino acids. The V gene's germline CDR1 is SGDLS and CDR2 YYNGEE. V lost 4 bases to trimming and J lost 4 bases; unmatched junction nucleotides: 6. The CDR3 DNA reads TGTGCCAGCAGCTCCCTGACAGGGGCAGAGACCCAGTACTTC. It encodes CASSSLTGAETQYF.

This clonotype has more than one count but fewer than ten. The chain is built from TRBV12-3 or TRBV12-4 and TRBJ2-3; D not certain. The CDR3 covers 17 residues. V dropped 0 bases and J dropped 2 bases, with 15 bases sitting between them. The CDR3, as DNA: TGTGCCAGCAGTTTAGCTGGTGGCCAGGCGAACACAGATACGCAGTATTTT. It translates to CASSLAGGQANTDTQYF.

This clonotype was recorded many times. This chain links TRBV6-5 with TRBJ2-6; 7 bases agree with TRBD1. Germline V gene data show CDR1 as MNHEY and CDR2 as SVGAGI. Germline trimming cut 6 bases from V and 1 base from J; bases unmatched to any gene: 9. This CDR3 spans 17 amino acids. Here the CDR3 reads CASSTGTAFSGANVLTF. CDR3 sequence (DNA): TGTGCCAGCAGCACCGGGACAGCATTTTCTGGGGCCAACGTCCTGACTTTC.

The gene calls are TRBV6-5 and TRBJ1-2; D remains unclear. The CDR3 has 15 amino acids. CDR1 is MNHEY and CDR2 is SVGAGI in the germline V gene. V was shortened by 0 bases and J by 3 bases, with 11 bases between the two germline ends. CDR3 sequence reads: CASSYSLGLDYGYTF. The CDR3, as DNA: TGTGCCAGCAGTTACTCGTTAGGGTTGGACTATGGCTACACCTTC.